This T cell receptor beta chain was documented in a study of cytotoxic CD8 clonotypes in ibrutinib-treated CLL. The study, taken as a whole, reports: Baseline levels of clonality went above those of age-matched healthy donors and moved with circulating CD8+ T-cell counts. Timing of sampling differed between sustained-remission and progressing patients.

The data were produced by immunoSEQ multiplex PCR, yet TCRdb's version contains in-frame clones alone and is incomplete. The sample has just over 200,000 clones, about three quarters seen once. This CDR3 is built from 14 residues. V was clipped by 6 bases and J by 2 bases; unmatched bases: 7. CDR1 is MNHEY and CDR2 is SVGAGI in the germline V gene. Turning to this clone: Its antigen is not known.

This TCR was sampled from a human donor with chronic lymphocytic leukemia. Specimen: PBMCs, collected after 12 months of ibrutinib treatment. This chain connects TRBV6-5 to TRBJ2-7; 7 bases line up with TRBD1. CDR3 residues: CASSGTDVTYEQYF. The CDR3 nucleotides are TGTGCCAGCAGCGGGACAGACGTAACCTACGAGCAGTACTTC.